This T cell receptor (beta chain) was documented in a study of identical twins. General study findings and limits: Because invariant MAIT and iNKT cells could be present, zero-insertion analyses could be partly confounded. Recombination models fit unrelated individuals' TCR alpha sharing but underestimated twins'. For out-of-frame alpha sequences shared by twins, low generation probability was in excess.

Via MiXCR, TCRdb re-called the 5' RACE reads, giving one row per CDR3 protein. This sample carries 450,000 to 650,000 distinct CDR3 sequences, roughly 15% of them seen once, and the ten largest clones take 0.44%. This clonotype came up a few times. Its antigen remains unidentified. These sequences were also reported in another study, on yellow fever vaccine responses in identical twins.

This TCR came from a woman in her late teens or twenties in good health. The sample taken for sequencing was CD4+ T cells sorted from blood.

Here the CDR3 reads CASSQLTSGVYEQYF. The CDR3 nucleotides read TGCGCCAGCAGCCAATTGACTAGCGGGGTTTACGAGCAGTACTTC. The genes are TRBV4-1 and TRBJ2-7, with 11 bases that match TRBD2. Germline-derived CDR1 and CDR2 are MGHRA and YSYEKL. V lost 2 bases, J lost 4 bases, and 4 bases stayed unmatched. The CDR3 contains 15 residues.